Reported below is one TCR beta chain. The antigen it binds to is not known. Nothing much larger sits one base from this clone, and base qualities are not available. The data were taken from a study of beta chain features in type 1 diabetes (dated by TCRdb to the late 2010s). In the study overall: Mean age, gender distribution, total cell number and subset yield were not different between patients and healthy donors. A total of under 140,000,000 sorted cells were examined across all samples, and the number of cells per subset was strongly correlated with RNA yield. In the study, recently diagnosed type 1 diabetes patients and matched healthy donors were compared on the TCRB repertoires of their sorted circulating CD4+ T cell subsets. Regulatory and stem cell-like memory subsets were obtained from only 8 patients and about eight healthy donors, while naive and central memory subsets were obtained from all 30 or so donors. Results the study describes overall, beyond this receptor: Shorter templates might be favored by PCR, yet because patient and control samples were amplified and corrected together, any such skew would affect both groups equally. A moderate but significant shortening of TCRB CDR3 length was observed in type 1 diabetes patients in all four CD4+ subsets. Sequencing cDNA rather than genomic DNA could over-represent highly expressing activated cells, although activation and CD3 levels did not differ between groups. Because small numbers of individuals were included in the HLA sub-analyses, any influence of HLA type on TCRB rearrangement was left unresolved. Fewer insertions and more nucleotide deletions at VDJ recombination sites were observed in patients with type 1 diabetes, implying thymic rearrangement abnormalities. Naive, central memory and regulatory TCRB repertoires appeared more similar among patients than among healthy donors.

Reading from cysteine to phenylalanine, the CDR3 counts 15 amino acids. The DNA shown is the 45-base CDR3, in frame from base 1. Taken from the germline V gene, the CDR1 and CDR2 loops are KGHSH and LQKENI. V drops 3 bases and J drops 0 bases, leaving 9 bases in between. All of the isolated RNA was reverse transcribed with the High Capacity cDNA Reverse Transcription Kit, so expressed TCRB transcripts were sequenced. Deep immunoSEQ sequencing was performed on naive, central memory and regulatory T cell samples, with an average of approximately 4 million total reads per sample. Sorted cells were lysed in RLT buffer, and RNA was extracted using DNase-treated RNeasy Micro or Mini kits according to cell number. To prevent cross-contamination, every cell subset was processed on its own, while patient and healthy donor samples were processed together. TCRB sequences were amplified from cDNA with the immunoSEQ multiplex PCR, producing 87-bp fragments spanning the CDR3 region. Sequencing of the amplicons was performed on the Illumina HiSeq platform. The source study handled its data this way. PCR bias was corrected computationally using synthetic template baselines, and reads within Hamming distance 2 were collapsed, with unmergeable singletons discarded. By aligning reads against IMGT, V, D and J genes, CDR3 length, and insertions or deletions at six rearrangement sites were assigned. Clonotype counts were normalized to sorted cell number within each subset before computing true diversity and Gini coefficients with the tcR R package. The overlap coefficient, calculated on TCRB nucleotide sequences, was used to quantify repertoire sharing. Out-of-frame TCRB sequences from naive cells were analyzed as a proxy for the pre-selection repertoire. Here the immuneACCESS table is served through TCRdb, limited to in-frame sequences with V and J called. Missing clones are a known gap in these copies; in checked studies unresolved V genes cover under half, and the rest lacks a known reason. The V and J calls and clone size are taken from that table; D and trimming were inferred from the DNA. Present in this sample are hundreds of thousands of clones, approximately 9.9% of which were seen just once. Around 0.015% of the sample comes from the top ten.

A single peripheral blood draw of approximately 110 mL on average was collected from each donor into heparinised tubes. Naive, central memory, regulatory and stem cell-like memory CD4+ T cells were sorted on a BD FACSAria II using a panel including CD45RO, CCR7, CD25, CD127, CD95 and CD27. All sorted populations exceeded 95% purity. PBMCs were isolated right away by Lymphoprep density gradient centrifugation and were stained directly, without culture. So that batch effects would be minimized, each experiment stained and sorted samples in pairs, pairing one healthy donor with one patient. The source of this sequence is a woman younger than 45 in good health. The chain uses TRBV18 and TRBJ2-1; TRBD2 is a weak D gene call, 5 bases matching. The sequenced material came from naive CD4+ T cells from blood. The sample's cell subset or site label, decoded: true naive CD4+ T cells. The nucleotide sequence reads TGTGCCAGCTCACCGGTGGGGAGCTCCTACAATGAGCAGTTCTTC. The translation is CASSPVGSSYNEQFF.